The clone carrying this T cell receptor beta chain was picked up one time. As yet, its antigen is unknown. This record comes from a study of T cell responses to AZD1222 COVID-19 vaccine. Study-level results: Spike-wide vaccine-associated CD4 TCRs dominated at 160-218 and 743-854.

Profiled with immunoSEQ multiplex PCR; TCRdb holds only in-frame clones, not every one. The sample contains about 130,000 clones, 93% of which appear only once. The germline gives CDR1 LGHDT, CDR2 YNNKEL (reference sequence). V was shortened by 4 bases and J by 12 bases, with 15 bases between the two germline ends. The CDR3 is made up of 12 amino acids. Sequencing was performed on peripheral blood, taken on day 0 of AZD1222 vaccination. J is TRBJ1-1 and V is TRBV3-1 (or the pseudogene TRBV3-2); no definite D call. The TCR sequence derives from an adult in good health. The CDR3 reads CASSPAESYTFF. The CDR3 DNA is TGTGCCAGCAGCCCCGCGGAGTCTTACACTTTCTTT.